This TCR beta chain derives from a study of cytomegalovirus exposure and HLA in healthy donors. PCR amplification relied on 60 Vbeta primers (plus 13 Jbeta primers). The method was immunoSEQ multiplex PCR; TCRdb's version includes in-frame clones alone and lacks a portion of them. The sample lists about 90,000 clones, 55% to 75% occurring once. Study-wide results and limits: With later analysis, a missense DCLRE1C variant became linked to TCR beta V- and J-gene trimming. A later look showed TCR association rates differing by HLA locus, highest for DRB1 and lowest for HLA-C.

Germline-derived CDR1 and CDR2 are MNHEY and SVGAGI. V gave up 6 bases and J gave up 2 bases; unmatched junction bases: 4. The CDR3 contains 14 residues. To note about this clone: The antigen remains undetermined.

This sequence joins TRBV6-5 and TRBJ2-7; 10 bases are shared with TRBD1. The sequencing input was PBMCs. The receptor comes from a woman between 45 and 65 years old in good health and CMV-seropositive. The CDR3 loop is CASRGTGATYEQYF. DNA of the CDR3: TGTGCCAGCAGGGGGACAGGGGCCACCTACGAGCAGTACTTC.